The TCR beta chain under discussion was sequenced for a study of blood T cell repertoires in COVID-19. Libraries were prepared by immunoSEQ multiplex PCR; TCRdb keeps only in-frame clonotypes and omits some of them. The sample includes approximately 140,000 clones, 88% seen only once; the top ten take more than 9%. This clone appeared once. The length of the CDR3 is 13 residues. Germline V CDR1 and CDR2: KGHSH, LQKENI. V was pared by 5 bases and J by 0 bases, with 7 bases between. The rearrangement joins TRBV18 to TRBJ2-5; D may be TRBD1 (5 bases). Material for sequencing was peripheral blood. The TCR was taken from a man aged 55 to 70 with active or convalescent COVID-19. The CDR3 DNA sequence: TGTGCCAGCTCAGCAGGGAACCAAGAGACCCAGTACTTC. It translates to CASSAGNQETQYF.